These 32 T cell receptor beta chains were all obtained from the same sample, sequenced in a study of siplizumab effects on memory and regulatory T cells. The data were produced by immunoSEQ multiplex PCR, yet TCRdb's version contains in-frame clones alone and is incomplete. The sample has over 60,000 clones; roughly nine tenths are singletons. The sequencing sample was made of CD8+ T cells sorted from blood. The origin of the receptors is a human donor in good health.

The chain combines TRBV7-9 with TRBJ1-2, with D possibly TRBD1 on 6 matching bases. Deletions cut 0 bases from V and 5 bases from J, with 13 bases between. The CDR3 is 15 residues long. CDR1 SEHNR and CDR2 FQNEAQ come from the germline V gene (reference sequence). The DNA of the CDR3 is TGTGCCAGCAGCTTAGCGCAGGGGCCATATTATGGCTACACCTTC. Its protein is CASSLAQGPYYGYTF.

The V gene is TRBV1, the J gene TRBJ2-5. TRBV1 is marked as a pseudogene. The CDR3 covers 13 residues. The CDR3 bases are TGCACCAGCAGCCAAGAGGGGAAAGAGACCCAGTACTTC. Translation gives CTSSQEGKETQYF.

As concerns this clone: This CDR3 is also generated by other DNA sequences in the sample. CDR3 DNA sequence: TGTGCCAGCAGCTTGGGGGGTGAGCAGTACTTC. It yields the protein CASSLGGEQYF. This chain joins TRBV5-4 and TRBJ2-7; D is undetermined. Germline CDR1 is SGHNT and CDR2 is YYREEE (reference sequence). V lost 0 bases to trimming and J lost 7 bases, with 5 bases between them. CDR3 length: 11 residues.

This CDR3 is CASSLSDRGYEQYF. The CDR3 bases are TGCGCCAGCAGCTTGTCGGACAGGGGTTACGAGCAGTACTTC. The gene calls are TRBV5-1 and TRBJ2-7, with TRBD1 identical over 9 bases. This CDR3 region has 14 residues. Germline V CDR1 and CDR2: SGHRS, YFSETQ. V lost 1 base, J lost 4 bases, and 3 bases stayed unmatched.

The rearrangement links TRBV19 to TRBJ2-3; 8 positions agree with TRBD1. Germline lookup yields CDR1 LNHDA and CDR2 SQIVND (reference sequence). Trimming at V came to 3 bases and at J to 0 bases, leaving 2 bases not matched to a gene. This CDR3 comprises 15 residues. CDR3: CASSIWTGSTDTQYF. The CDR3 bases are TGTGCCAGTAGTATTTGGACAGGGAGCACAGATACGCAGTATTTT.

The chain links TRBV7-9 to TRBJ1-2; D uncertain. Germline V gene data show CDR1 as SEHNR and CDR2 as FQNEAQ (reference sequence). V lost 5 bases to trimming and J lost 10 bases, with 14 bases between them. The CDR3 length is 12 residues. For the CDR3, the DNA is TGTGCCAGCAGCCTACTGGGCCTCGACTACACCTTC. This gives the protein CASSLLGLDYTF.

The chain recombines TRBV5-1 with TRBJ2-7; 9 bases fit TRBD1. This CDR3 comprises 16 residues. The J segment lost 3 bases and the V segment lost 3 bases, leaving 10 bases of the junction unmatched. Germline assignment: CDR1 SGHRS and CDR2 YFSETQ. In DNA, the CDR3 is TGCGCCAGCAGCTGGTGGTCCGGGACAGGGAGCTACGAGCAGTACTTC. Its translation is CASSWWSGTGSYEQYF.

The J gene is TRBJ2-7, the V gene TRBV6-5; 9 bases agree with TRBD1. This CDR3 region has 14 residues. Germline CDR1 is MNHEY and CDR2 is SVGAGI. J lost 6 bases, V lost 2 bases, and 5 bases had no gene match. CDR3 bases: TGTGCCAGCAGTTACCCGGACAGGGGTGGCGAGCAGTACTTC. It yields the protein CASSYPDRGGEQYF.

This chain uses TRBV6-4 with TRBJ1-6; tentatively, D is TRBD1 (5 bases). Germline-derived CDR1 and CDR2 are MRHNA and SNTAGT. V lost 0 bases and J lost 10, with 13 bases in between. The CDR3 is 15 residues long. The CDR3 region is CASSDSGGYQSPLHF. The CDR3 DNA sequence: TGTGCCAGCAGTGACTCCGGGGGGTACCAATCACCCCTCCACTTT.

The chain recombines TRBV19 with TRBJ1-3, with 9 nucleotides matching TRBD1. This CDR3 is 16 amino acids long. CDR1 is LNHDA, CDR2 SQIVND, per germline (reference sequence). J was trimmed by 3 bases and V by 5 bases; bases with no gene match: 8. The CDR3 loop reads CASSLGTGSIGNTIYF. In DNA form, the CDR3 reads TGTGCCAGTAGTCTCGGGACAGGGAGTATTGGAAACACCATATATTTT.

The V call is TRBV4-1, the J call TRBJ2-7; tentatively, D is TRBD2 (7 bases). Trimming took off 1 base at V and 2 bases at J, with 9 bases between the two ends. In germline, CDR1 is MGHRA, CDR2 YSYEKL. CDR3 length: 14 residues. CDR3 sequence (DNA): TGCGCCAGCAGCCAAGCGGGGGGCCCCTACGAGCAGTACTTC. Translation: CASSQAGGPYEQYF.

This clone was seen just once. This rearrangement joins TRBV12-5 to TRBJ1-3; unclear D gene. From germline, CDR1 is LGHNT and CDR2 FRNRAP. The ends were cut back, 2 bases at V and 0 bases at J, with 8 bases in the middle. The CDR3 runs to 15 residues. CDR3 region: CASGLFGSSGNTIYF. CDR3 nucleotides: TGTGCTAGTGGTTTGTTCGGAAGCTCTGGAAACACCATATATTTT. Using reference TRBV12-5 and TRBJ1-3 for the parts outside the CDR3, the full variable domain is DARVTQTPRHKVTEMGQEVTMRCQPILGHNTVFWYRQTMMQGLELLAYFRNRAPLDDSGMPKDRFSAEMPDATLATLKIQPSEPRDSAVYFCASGLFGSSGNTIYFGEGSWLTVV.

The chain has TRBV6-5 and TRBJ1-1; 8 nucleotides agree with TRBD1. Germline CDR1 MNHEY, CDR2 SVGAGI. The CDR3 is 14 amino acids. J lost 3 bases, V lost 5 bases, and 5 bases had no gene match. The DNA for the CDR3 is TGTGCCAGCAGTAGCGGACAGGGCTACACTGAAGCTTTCTTT. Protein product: CASSSGQGYTEAFF.

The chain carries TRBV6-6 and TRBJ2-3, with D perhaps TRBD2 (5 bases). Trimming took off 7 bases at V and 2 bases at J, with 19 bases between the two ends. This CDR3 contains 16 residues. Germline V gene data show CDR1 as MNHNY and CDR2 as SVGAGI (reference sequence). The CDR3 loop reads CASTTDERRDTDTQYF. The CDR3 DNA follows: TGTGCCAGCACCACAGATGAAAGACGGGACACAGATACGCAGTATTTT.

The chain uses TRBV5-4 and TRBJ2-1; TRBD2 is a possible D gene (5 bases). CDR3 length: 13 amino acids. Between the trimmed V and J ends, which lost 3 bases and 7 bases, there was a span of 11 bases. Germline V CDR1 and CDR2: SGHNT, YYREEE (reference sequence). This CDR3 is CASSSEGENEQFF. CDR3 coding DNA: TGTGCCAGCAGCTCAGAGGGCGAGAATGAGCAGTTCTTC.

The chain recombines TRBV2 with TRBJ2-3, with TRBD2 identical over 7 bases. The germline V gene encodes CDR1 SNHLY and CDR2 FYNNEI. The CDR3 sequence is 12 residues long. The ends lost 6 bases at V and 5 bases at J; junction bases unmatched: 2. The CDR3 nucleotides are TGTGCCAGCAGGGGCGGGAGAGATACGCAGTATTTT. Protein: CASRGGRDTQYF.

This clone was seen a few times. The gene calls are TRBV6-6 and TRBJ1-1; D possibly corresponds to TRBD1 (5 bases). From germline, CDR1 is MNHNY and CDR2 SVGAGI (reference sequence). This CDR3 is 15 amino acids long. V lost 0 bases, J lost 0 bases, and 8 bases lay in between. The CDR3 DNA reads TGTGCCAGCAGTTACTCTCCGACAGTGAACACTGAAGCTTTCTTT. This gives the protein CASSYSPTVNTEAFF.

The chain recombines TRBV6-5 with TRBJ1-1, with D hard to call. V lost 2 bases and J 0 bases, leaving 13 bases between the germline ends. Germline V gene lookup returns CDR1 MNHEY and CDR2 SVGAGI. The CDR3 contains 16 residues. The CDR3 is CASSYDVRLMNTEAFF. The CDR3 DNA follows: TGTGCCAGCAGTTACGATGTTAGGTTGATGAACACTGAAGCTTTCTTT.

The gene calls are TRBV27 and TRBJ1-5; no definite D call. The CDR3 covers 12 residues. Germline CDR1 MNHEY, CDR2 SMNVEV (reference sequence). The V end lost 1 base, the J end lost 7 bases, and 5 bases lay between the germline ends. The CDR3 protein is CASSLFGQPQHF. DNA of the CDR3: TGTGCCAGCAGTTTATTCGGCCAGCCCCAGCATTTT.

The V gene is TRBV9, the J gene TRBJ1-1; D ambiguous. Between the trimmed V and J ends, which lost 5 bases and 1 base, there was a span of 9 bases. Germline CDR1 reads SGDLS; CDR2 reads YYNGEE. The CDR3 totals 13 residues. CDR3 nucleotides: TGTGCCAGCAGGAGGGAGGAGAACACTGAAGCTTTCTTT. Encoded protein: CASRREENTEAFF.

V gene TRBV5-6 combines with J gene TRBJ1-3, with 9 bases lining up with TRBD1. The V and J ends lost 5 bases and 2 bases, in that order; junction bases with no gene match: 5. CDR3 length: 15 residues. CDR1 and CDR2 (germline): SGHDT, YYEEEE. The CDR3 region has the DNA TGTGCCAGCAGTTCCGGGACAGGGACTGGAAACACCATATATTTT. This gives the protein CASSSGTGTGNTIYF. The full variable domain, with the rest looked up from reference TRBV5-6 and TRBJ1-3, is DAGVTQSPTHLIKTRGQQVTLRCSPKSGHDTVSWYQQALGQGPQFIFQYYEEEERQRGNFPDRFSGHQFPNYSSELNVNALLLGDSALYLCASSSGTGTGNTIYFGEGSWLTVV.

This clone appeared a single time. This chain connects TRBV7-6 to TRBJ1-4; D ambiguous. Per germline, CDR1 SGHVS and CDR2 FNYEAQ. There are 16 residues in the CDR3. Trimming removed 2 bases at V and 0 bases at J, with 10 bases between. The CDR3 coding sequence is TGTGCCAGCAGCTTAACCCTGGGTGCAACTAATGAAAAACTGTTTTTT. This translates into CASSLTLGATNEKLFF.

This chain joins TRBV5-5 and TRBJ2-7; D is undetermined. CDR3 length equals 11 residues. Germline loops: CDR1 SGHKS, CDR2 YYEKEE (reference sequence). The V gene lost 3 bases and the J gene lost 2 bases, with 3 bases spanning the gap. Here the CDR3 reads CASSSAYEQYF. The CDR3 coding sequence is TGTGCCAGCAGCTCCGCCTACGAGCAGTACTTC.

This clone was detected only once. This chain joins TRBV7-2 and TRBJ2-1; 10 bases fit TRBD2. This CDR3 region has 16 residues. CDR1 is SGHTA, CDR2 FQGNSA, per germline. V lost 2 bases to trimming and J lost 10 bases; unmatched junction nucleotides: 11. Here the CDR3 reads CASSLTTSGTTREQFF. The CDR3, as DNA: TGTGCCAGCAGCTTAACTACTAGCGGGACGACAAGGGAGCAGTTCTTC.

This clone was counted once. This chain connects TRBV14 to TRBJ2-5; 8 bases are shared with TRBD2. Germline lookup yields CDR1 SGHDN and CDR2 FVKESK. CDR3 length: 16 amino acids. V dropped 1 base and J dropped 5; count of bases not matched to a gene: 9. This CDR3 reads CASSQVAGSAGETQYF. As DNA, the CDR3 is TGTGCCAGCAGCCAAGTAGCGGGGTCGGCAGGCGAGACCCAGTACTTC. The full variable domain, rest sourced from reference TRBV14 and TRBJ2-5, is EAGVTQFPSHSVIEKGQTVTLRCDPISGHDNLYWYRRVMGKEIKFLLHFVKESKQDESGMPNNRFLAERTGGTYSTLKVQPAELEDSGVYFCASSQVAGSAGETQYFGPGTRLLVL.

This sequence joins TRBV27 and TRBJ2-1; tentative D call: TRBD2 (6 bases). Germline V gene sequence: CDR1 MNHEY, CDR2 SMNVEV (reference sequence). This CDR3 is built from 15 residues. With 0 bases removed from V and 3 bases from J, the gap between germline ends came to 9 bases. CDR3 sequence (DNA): TGTGCCAGCAGTTTATCGAGCGGGCACTACAATGAGCAGTTCTTC. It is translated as CASSLSSGHYNEQFF.

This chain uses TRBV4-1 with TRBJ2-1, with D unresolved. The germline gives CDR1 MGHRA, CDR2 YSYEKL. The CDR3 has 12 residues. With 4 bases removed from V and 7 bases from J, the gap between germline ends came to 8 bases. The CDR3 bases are TGCGCCAGCAGCCCCCACGGGAATGAGCAGTTCTTC. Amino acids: CASSPHGNEQFF.

This chain's CDR3 is CASSLNRGLHEQYF. DNA of the CDR3: TGCGCCAGCAGCTTGAACAGGGGATTGCACGAGCAGTACTTC. V is TRBV5-1 and J is TRBJ2-7; the match to TRBD1 covers 7 bases. This CDR3 comprises 14 residues. Germline assignment: CDR1 SGHRS and CDR2 YFSETQ. J lost 5 bases, V lost 1 base, and 6 bases had no gene match.

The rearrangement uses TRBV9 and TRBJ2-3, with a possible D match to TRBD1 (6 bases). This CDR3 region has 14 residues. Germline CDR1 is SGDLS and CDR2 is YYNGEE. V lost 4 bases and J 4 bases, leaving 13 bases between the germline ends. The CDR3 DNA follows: TGTGCCAGCAGCAGTGAATCAGGGGCAGATACGCAGTATTTT. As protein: CASSSESGADTQYF. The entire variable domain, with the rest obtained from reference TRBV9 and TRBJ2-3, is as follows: DSGVTQTPKHLITATGQRVTLRCSPRSGDLSVYWYQQSLDQGLQFLIQYYNGEERAKGNILERFSAQQFPDLHSELNLSSLELGDSALYFCASSSESGADTQYFGPGTRLTVL.

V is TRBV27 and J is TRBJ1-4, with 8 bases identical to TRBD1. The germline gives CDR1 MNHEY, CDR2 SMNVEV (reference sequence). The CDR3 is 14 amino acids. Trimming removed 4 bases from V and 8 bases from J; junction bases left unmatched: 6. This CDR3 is CASSSGQGTEKLFF. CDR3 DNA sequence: TGTGCCAGCAGTTCCGGACAGGGTACCGAAAAACTGTTTTTT.

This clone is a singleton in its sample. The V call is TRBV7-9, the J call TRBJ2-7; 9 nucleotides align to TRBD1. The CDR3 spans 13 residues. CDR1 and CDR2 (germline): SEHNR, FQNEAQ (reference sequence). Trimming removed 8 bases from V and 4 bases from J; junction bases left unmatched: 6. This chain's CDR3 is CASRSGQGYEQYF. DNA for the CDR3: TGTGCCAGCCGCTCGGGACAGGGATACGAGCAGTACTTC.

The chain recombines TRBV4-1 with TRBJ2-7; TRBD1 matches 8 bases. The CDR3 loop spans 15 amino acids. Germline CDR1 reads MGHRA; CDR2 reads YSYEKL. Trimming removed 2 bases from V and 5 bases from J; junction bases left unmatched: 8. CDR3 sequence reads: CASSQSQGAVNEQYF. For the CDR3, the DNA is TGCGCCAGCAGCCAATCCCAGGGGGCGGTGAACGAGCAGTACTTC.